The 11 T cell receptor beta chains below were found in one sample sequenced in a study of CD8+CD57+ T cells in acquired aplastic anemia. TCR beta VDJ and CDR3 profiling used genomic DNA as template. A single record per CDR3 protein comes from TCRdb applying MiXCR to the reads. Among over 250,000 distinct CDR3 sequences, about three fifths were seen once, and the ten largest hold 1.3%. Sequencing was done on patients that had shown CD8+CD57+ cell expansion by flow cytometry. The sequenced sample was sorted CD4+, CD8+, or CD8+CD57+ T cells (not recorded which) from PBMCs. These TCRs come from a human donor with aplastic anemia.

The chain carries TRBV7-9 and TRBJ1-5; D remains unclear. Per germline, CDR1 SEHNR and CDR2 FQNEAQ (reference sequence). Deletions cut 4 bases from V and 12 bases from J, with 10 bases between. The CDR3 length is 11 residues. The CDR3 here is CASSSRRDQHF. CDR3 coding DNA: TGTGCCAGCAGCTCCAGGCGGGACCAGCATTTT.

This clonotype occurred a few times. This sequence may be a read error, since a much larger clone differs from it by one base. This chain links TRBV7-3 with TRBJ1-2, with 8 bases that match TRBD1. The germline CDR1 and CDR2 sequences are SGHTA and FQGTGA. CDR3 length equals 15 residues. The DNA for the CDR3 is TGTGCCAGCAGCCTAACCGGGACAGGCATCTATGGCTACACCTTC. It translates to CASSLTGTGIYGYTF.

The chain's CDR3 is CASSLGDGANYGYTF. CDR3 coding DNA: TGTGCCAGCAGCTTAGGGGACGGAGCTAACTATGGCTACACCTTC. The gene calls are TRBV7-8 and TRBJ1-2; TRBD1 might be the D (5 bases). Trimming pared 1 base from V and 0 bases from J, leaving 9 bases between. From germline, CDR1 is SGHVS and CDR2 FQNEAQ. The CDR3 has 15 amino acids. Full variable domain (remainder filled in from reference TRBV7-8 and TRBJ1-2): GAGVSQSPRYKVAKRGQDVALRCDPISGHVSLFWYQQALGQGPEFLTYFQNEAQLDKSGLPSDRFFAERPEGSVSTLKIQRTQQEDSAVYLCASSLGDGANYGYTFGSGTRLTVV.

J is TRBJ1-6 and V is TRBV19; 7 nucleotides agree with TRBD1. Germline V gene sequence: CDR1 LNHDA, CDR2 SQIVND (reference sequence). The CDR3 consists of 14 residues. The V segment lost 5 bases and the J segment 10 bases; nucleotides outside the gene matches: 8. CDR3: CASSAGTALSPLHF. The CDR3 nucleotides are TGTGCCAGTAGTGCCGGGACAGCCCTCTCACCCCTCCACTTT.

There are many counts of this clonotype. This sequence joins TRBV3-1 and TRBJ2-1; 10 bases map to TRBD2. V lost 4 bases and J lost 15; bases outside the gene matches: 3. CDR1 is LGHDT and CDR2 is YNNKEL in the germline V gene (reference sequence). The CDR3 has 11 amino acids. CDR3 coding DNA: TGTGCCAGCAGCCCCGGGACTAGCGTGTTCTTC. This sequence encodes CASSPGTSVFF.

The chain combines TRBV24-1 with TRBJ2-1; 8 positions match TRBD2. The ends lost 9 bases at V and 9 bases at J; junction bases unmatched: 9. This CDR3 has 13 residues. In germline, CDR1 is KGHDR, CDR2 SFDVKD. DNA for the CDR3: TGTGCCACCGACTCGGGACTAGGGTTTGAGCAGTTCTTC. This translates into CATDSGLGFEQFF.

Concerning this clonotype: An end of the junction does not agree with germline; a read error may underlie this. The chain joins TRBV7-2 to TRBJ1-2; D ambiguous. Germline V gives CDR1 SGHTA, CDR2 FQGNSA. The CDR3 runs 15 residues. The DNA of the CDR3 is TGTGCCAGCAGCGTAAACGGCACCCTTAACTATGGCTACTCCTTC. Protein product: CASSVNGTLNYGYSF.

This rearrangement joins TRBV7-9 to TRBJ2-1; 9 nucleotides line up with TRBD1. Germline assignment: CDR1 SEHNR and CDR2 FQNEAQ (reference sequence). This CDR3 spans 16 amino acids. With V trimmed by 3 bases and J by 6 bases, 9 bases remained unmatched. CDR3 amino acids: CASSFQTGTGPNEQFF. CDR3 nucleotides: TGTGCCAGCAGCTTTCAGACCGGGACAGGGCCCAATGAGCAGTTCTTC. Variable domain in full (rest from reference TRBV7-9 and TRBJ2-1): DTGVSQNPRHKITKRGQNVTFRCDPISEHNRLYWYRQTLGQGPEFLTYFQNEAQLEKSRLLSDRFSAERPKGSFSTLEIQRTEQGDSAMYLCASSFQTGTGPNEQFFGPGTRLTVL.

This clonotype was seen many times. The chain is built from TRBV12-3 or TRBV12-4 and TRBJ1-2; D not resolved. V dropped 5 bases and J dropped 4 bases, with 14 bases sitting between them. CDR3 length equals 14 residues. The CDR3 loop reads CASSRASSLYGYTF. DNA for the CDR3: TGTGCCAGCAGTCGGGCGTCGTCACTCTATGGCTACACCTTC.

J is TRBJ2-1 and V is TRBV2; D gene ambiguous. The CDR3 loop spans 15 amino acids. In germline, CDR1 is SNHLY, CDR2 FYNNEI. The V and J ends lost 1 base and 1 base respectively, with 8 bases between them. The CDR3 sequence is CASSEGRLSYNEQFF. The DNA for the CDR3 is TGTGCCAGCAGTGAAGGACGGCTGTCCTACAATGAGCAGTTCTTC. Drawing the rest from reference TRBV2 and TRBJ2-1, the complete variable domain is EPEVTQTPSHQVTQMGQEVILRCVPISNHLYFYWYRQILGQKVEFLVSFYNNEISEKSEIFDDQFSVERPDGSNFTLKIRSTKLEDSAMYFCASSEGRLSYNEQFFGPGTRLTVL.

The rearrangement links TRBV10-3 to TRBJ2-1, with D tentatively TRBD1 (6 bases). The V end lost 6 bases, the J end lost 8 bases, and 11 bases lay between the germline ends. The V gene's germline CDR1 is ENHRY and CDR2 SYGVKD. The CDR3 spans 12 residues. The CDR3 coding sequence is TGTGCCATCAGGGACAGTAAGGATGAGCAGTTCTTC. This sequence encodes CAIRDSKDEQFF.